This TCR beta chain appears in the sequencing data of a study of T cell responses to AZD1222 COVID-19 vaccine. Germline CDR1 and CDR2: LNHDA and SQIVND (reference sequence). V shed 11 bases and J 8 bases; nucleotides not matched to a gene: 10. This CDR3 is 13 amino acids long. The table came from immunoSEQ multiplex PCR; TCRdb's copy has only in-frame clones and leaves some out. The sample records fewer than 150,000 clones, roughly nine tenths being singletons. Sequencing was performed on peripheral blood, taken 28 days after the second AZD1222 dose. V gene TRBV19 combines with J gene TRBJ1-3, with 9 bases matching TRBD1. The receptor was derived from an adult who received the AZD1222 COVID-19 vaccine. The CDR3 nucleotides are TGTGCCCGCCGGGACAGGGAAGAAGACACCATATATTTT. It translates to CARRDREEDTIYF. Full variable domain (remainder filled in from reference TRBV19 and TRBJ1-3): DGGITQSPKYLFRKEGQNVTLSCEQNLNHDAMYWYRQDPGQGLRLIYYSQIVNDFQKGDIAEGYSVSREKKESFPLTVTSAQKNPTAFYLCARRDREEDTIYFGEGSWLTVV.